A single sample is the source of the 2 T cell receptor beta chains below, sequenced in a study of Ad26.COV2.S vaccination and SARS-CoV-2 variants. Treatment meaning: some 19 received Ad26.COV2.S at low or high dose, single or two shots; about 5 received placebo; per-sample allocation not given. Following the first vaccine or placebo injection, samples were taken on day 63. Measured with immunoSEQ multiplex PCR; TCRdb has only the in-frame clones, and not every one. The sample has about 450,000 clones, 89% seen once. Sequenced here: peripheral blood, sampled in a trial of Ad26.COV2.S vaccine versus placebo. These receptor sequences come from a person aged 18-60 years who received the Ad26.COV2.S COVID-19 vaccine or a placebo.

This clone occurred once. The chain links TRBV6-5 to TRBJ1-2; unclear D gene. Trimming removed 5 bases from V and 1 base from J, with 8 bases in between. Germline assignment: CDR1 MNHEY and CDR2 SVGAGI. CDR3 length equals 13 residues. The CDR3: CASSRTVNYGYTF. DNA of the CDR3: TGTGCCAGCAGTCGTACAGTTAACTATGGCTACACCTTC.

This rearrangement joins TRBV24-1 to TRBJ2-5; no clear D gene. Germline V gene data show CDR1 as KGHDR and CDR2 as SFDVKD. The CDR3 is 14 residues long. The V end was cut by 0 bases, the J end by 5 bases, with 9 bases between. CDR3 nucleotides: TGTGCCACCAGTGATTTGAGCTCCGGGGAGACCCAGTACTTC. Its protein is CATSDLSSGETQYF.